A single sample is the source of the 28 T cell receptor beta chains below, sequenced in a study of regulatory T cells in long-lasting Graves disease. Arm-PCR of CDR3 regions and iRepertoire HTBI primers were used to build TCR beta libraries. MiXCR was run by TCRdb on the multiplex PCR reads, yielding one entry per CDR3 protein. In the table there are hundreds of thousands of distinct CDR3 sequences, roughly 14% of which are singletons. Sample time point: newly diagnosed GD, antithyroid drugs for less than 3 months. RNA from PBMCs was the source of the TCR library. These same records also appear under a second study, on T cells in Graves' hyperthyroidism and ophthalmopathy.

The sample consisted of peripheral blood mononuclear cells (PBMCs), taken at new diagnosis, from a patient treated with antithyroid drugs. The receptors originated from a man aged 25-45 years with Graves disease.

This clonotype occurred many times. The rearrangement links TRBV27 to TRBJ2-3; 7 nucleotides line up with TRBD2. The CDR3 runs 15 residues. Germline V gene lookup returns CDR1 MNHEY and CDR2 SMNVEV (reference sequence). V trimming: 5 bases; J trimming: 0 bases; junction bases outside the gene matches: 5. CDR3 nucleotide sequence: TGTGCCAGCAGTGGGCTAGCGGCTAGCACAGATACGCAGTATTTT. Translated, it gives CASSGLAASTDTQYF.

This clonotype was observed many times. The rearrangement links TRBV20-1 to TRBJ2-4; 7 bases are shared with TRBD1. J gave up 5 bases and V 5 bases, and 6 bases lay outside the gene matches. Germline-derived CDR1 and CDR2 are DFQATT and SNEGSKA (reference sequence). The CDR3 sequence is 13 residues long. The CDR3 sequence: CSASQGSENIQYF. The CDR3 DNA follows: TGCAGTGCTTCACAGGGGAGCGAAAACATTCAGTACTTC.

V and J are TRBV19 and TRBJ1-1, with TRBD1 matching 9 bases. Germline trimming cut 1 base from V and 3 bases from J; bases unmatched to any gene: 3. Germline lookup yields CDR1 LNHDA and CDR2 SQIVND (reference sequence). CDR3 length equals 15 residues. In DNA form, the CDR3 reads TGTGCCAGTAGTATAGGACAGGGGGGATACACTGAAGCTTTCTTT. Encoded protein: CASSIGQGGYTEAFF. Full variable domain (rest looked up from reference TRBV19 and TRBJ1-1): DGGITQSPKYLFRKEGQNVTLSCEQNLNHDAMYWYRQDPGQGLRLIYYSQIVNDFQKGDIAEGYSVSREKKESFPLTVTSAQKNPTAFYLCASSIGQGGYTEAFFGQGTRLTVV.

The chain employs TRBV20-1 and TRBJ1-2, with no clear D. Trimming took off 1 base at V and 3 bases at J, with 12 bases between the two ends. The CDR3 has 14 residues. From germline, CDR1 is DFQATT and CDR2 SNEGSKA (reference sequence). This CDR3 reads CSARVIGDDYGYTF. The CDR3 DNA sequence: TGCAGTGCTAGAGTAATAGGAGATGACTATGGCTACACCTTC.

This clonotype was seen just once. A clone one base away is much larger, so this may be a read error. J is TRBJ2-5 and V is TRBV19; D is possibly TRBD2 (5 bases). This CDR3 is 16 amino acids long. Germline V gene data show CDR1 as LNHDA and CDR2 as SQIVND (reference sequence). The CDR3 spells CARSIGLDLFGETQYF. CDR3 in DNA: TGTGCCAGAAGTATAGGACTGGACTTATTCGGAGAGACCCAGTACTTC.

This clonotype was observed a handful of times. This CDR3 is CASSLGTLDTNTGELFF. The CDR3, as DNA: TGTGCCAGCAGCCTTGGGACTCTTGATACGAACACCGGGGAGCTGTTTTTT. The chain uses TRBV7-3 and TRBJ2-2; the D gene is possibly TRBD2 (6 bases). Germline V gene data show CDR1 as SGHTA and CDR2 as FQGTGA. The V gene lost 5 bases and the J gene lost 0 bases, with 16 bases spanning the gap. This CDR3 has 17 amino acids.

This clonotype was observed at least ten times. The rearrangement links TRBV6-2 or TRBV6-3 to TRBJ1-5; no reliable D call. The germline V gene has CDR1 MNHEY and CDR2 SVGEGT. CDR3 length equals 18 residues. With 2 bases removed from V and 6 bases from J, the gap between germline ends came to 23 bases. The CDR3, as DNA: TGTGCCAGCAGTTACCGCCCTATGTCGGGCCTTTCGGGTCAGCCCCAGCATTTT. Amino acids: CASSYRPMSGLSGQPQHF.

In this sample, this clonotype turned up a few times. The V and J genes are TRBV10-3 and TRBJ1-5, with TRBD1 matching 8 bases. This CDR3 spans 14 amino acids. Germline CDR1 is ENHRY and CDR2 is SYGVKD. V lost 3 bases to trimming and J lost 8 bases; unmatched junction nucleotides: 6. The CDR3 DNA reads TGTGCCATCAGTGACCGGACAGGGATGGAGCCCCAGCATTTT. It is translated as CAISDRTGMEPQHF.

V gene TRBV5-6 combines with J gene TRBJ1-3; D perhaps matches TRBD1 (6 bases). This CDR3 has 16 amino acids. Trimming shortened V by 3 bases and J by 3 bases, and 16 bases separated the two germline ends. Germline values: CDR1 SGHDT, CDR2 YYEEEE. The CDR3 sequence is CASSSGPNRVGNTIYF. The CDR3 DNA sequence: TGTGCCAGCAGCTCGGGGCCGAACAGGGTTGGAAACACCATATATTTT.

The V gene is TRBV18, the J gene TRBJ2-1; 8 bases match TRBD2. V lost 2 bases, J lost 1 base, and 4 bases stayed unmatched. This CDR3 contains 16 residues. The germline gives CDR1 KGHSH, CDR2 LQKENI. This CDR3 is CASSPNQRESYNEQFF. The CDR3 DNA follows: TGTGCCAGCTCACCAAACCAGCGGGAGTCCTACAATGAGCAGTTCTTC.

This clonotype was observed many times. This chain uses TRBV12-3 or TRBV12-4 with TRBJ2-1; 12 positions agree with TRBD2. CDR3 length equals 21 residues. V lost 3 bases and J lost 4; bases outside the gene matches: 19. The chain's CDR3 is CASSFSPRLAGEGLWYNEQFF. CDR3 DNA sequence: TGTGCCAGCAGTTTCTCCCCTCGACTAGCGGGGGAGGGCCTCTGGTACAATGAGCAGTTCTTC.

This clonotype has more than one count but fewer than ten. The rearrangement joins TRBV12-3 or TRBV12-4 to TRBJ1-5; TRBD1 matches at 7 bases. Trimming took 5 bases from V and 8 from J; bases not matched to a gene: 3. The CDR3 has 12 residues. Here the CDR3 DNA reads TGTGCCAGCAGTACCCAGGGGGAGCCCCAGCATTTT. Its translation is CASSTQGEPQHF.

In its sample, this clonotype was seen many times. The CDR3 loop reads CASSFSPGMNTEAFF. The CDR3 region has the DNA TGTGCCAGCAGTTTCTCCCCGGGGATGAACACTGAAGCTTTCTTT. This sequence joins TRBV12-3 or TRBV12-4 and TRBJ1-1, with D uncertain. This CDR3 is 15 amino acids long. V lost 3 bases and J lost 0, with 11 bases in between.

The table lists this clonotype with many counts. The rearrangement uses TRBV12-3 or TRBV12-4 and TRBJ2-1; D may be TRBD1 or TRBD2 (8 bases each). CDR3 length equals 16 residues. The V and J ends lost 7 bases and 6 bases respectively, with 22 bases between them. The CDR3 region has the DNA TGTGCCAGCATCCAGGGGGCGGGAGGTTCCGGCAATGAGCAGTTCTTC. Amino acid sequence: CASIQGAGGSGNEQFF.

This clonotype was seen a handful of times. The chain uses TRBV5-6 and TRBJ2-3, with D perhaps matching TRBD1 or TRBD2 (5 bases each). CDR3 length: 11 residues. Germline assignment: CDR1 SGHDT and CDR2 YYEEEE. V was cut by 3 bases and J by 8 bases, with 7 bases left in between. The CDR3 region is CASSSGTTQYF. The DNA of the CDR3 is TGTGCCAGCAGCTCGGGGACTACGCAGTATTTT.

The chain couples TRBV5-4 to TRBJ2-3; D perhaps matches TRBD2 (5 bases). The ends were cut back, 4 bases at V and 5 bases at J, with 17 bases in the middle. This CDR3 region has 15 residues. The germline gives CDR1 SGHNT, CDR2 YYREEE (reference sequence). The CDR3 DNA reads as TGTGCCAGCAGCACAATACTAGACCCTGGAGATACGCAGTATTTT. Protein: CASSTILDPGDTQYF.

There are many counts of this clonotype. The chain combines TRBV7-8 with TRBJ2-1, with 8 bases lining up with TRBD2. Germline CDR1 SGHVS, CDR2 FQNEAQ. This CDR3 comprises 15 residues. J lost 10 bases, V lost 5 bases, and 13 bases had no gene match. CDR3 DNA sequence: TGTGCCAGCAGCACCTGGGTAGCGGGATCGCGCGAGCAGTTCTTC. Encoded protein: CASSTWVAGSREQFF.

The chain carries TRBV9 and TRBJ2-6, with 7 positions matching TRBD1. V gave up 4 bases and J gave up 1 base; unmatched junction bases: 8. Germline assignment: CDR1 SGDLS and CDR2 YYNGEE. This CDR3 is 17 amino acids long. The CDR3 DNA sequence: TGTGCCAGCAGCACCGGGACAGATACTTCTGGGGCCAACGTCCTGACTTTC. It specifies CASSTGTDTSGANVLTF.

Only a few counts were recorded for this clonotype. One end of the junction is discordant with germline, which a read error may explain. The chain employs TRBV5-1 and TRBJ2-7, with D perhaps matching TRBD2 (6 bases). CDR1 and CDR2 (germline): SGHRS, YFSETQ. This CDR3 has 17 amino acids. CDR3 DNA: TGTGCCAGCAGCTTAGAAACCACGGGACTCACGTCCTACGAGCAGTACTTC. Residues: CASSLETTGLTSYEQYF.

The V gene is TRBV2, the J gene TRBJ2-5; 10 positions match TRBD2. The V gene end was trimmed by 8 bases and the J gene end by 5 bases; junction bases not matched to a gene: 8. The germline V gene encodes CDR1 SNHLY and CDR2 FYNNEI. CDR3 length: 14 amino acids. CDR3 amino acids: CASPDLAGVETQYF. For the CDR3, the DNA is TGTGCCAGCCCTGACCTAGCGGGAGTCGAGACCCAGTACTTC.

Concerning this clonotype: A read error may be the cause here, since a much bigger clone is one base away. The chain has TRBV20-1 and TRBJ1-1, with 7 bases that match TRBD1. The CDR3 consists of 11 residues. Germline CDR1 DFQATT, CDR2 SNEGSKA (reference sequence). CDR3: CGAVEQGEAFF. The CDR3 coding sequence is TGCGGTGCGGTAGAACAGGGGGAAGCTTTCTTT.

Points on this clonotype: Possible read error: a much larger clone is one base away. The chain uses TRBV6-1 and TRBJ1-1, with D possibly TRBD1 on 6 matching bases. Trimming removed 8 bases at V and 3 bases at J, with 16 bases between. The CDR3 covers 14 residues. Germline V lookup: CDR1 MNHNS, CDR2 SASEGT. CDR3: CASGAWGPDTEAFF. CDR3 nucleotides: TGTGCCAGCGGGGCGTGGGGGCCTGACACTGAAGCTTTCTTT.

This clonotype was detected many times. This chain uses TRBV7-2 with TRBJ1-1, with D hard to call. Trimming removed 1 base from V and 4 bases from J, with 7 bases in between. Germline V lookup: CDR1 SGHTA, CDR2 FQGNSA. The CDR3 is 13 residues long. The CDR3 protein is CASSLERGTEAFF. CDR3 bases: TGTGCCAGCAGCTTAGAGCGGGGCACTGAAGCTTTCTTT.

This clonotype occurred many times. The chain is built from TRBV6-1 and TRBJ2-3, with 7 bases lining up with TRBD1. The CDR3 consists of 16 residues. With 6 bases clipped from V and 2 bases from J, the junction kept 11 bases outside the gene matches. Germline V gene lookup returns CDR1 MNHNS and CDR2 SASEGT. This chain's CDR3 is CASSKLLGTDTDTQYF. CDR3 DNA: TGTGCCAGCAGCAAACTACTAGGGACAGACACAGATACGCAGTATTTT.

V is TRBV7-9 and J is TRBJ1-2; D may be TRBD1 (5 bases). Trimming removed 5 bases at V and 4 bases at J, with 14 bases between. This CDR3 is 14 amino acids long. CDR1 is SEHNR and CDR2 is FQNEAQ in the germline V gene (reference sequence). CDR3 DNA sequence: TGTGCCAGCAGCCCCGTGGCGGGGACCTATGGCTACACCTTC. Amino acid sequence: CASSPVAGTYGYTF.

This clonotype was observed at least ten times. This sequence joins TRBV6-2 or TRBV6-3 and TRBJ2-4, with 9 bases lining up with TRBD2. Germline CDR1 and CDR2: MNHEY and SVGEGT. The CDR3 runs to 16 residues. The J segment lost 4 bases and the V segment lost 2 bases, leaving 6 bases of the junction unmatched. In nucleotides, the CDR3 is TGTGCCAGCAGTTACGGAGCGGGAGGTGGAAAAAACATTCAGTACTTC. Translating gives CASSYGAGGGKNIQYF.

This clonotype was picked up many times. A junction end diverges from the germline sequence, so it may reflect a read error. The CDR3 nucleotides are TGTGCCAGCAGCTTAAGGGGCCAAGTTATAATCTTC. It codes for CASSLRGQVIIF. This chain connects TRBV7-9 to TRBJ2-1; D possibly corresponds to TRBD1 (5 bases). Germline CDR1 SEHNR, CDR2 FQNEAQ (reference sequence). This CDR3 region has 12 residues.

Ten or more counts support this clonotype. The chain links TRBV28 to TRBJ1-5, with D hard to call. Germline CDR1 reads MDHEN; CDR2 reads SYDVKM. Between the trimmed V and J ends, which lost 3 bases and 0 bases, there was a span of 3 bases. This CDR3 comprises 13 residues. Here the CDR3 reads CASSFFSNQPQHF. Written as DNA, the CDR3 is TGTGCCAGCAGTTTTTTTAGCAATCAGCCCCAGCATTTT.